The 11 T cell receptor beta chains below come from one sample, sequenced in a study of monozygotic twins with inflammatory bowel disease. TCRdb re-called the 5' RACE reads and catalogs CDR3 proteins one per entry, DNA excluded. Across about 450,000 distinct CDR3 sequences, the top ten clones capture 2% to 3% of the sample. The sample was blood. The receptors originated from a human donor with ulcerative colitis or Crohn's disease, or a healthy co-twin of an affected twin (not recorded which).

The chain has TRBV5-1 and TRBJ2-1; the D gene TCRdb calls, TRBD2, cannot be checked with no DNA. Germline-derived CDR1 and CDR2 are SGHRS and YFSETQ. The CDR3 runs 19 residues. The CDR3 loop reads CASSSTGLAGERSYNEQFF.

This chain links TRBV7-2 with TRBJ2-1. The CDR3 is 15 amino acids. Germline V lookup: CDR1 SGHTA, CDR2 FQGNSA. CDR3 region: CASSLGYSSYNEQFF.

The rearrangement links TRBV4-1 to TRBJ2-1; TCRdb's D call of TRBD2 is untestable without DNA. CDR3 size: 13 residues. Per germline, CDR1 MGHRA and CDR2 YSYEKL. This CDR3 is CASSQVTSGEQFF.

The chain combines TRBV29-1 with TRBJ2-7; there is no DNA to check the TCRdb D call of TRBD1. The CDR3 runs 12 residues. Germline-derived CDR1 and CDR2 are SQVTM and ANQGSEA. This CDR3 is CSVTGHQYEQYF.

The V call is TRBV27, the J call TRBJ1-4. CDR3 length: 15 amino acids. Germline-derived CDR1 and CDR2 are MNHEY and SMNVEV (reference sequence). CDR3 residues: CASRQGGSGSEKLFF.

The rearrangement joins TRBV7-9 to TRBJ1-1; TCRdb's assignment of TRBD1 cannot be checked, as there is no DNA. The germline V gene has CDR1 SEHNR and CDR2 FQNEAQ (reference sequence). The CDR3 contains 14 residues. The chain's CDR3 is CASVPGQMNTEAFF.

The chain carries TRBV15 and TRBJ2-1; there is no DNA to check the TCRdb D call of TRBD2. Germline CDR1 is LNHNV and CDR2 is YYDKDF (reference sequence). This CDR3 contains 17 residues. The CDR3 spells CATSRGENFTSRREQFF.

This sequence joins TRBV19 and TRBJ1-1. The CDR3 runs to 11 residues. Germline CDR1 and CDR2: LNHDA and SQIVND (reference sequence). The CDR3 sequence is CASKAGTEAFF.

The chain combines TRBV4-2 with TRBJ2-7. Germline V gives CDR1 LGHNA, CDR2 YNFKEQ. CDR3 length: 13 residues. CDR3 in amino acids: CASSGMKSSEQYF.

This chain uses TRBV4-3 with TRBJ1-3. Germline V gives CDR1 LGHNA, CDR2 YSLEER. The CDR3 runs to 16 residues. The CDR3 loop reads CASSQAEVGWGNTIYF.

V and J are TRBV7-3 and TRBJ2-1; without DNA, the TCRdb call of TRBD2 cannot be checked. CDR3 length: 15 residues. Germline assignment: CDR1 SGHTA and CDR2 FQGTGA. The CDR3 loop is CASSRADSSYNEQFF.